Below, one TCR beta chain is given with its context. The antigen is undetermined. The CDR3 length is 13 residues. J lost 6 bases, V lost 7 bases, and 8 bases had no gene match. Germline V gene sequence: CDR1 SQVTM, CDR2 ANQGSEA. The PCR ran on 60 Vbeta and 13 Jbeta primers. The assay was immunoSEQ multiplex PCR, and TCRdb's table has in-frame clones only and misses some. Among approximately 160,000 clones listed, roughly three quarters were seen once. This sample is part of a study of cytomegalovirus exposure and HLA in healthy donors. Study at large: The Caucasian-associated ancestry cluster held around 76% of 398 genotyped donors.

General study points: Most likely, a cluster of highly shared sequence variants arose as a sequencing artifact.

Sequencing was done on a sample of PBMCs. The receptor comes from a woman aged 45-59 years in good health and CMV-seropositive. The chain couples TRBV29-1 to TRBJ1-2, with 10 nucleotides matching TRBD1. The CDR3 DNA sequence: TGCAGCGGCGAAAGGGGACAGGGGAATGGCTACACCTTC. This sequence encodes CSGERGQGNGYTF.